The 29 T cell receptor beta chains given below trace back to one sample, sequenced in a study of CD8 T cells in ankylosing spondylitis. TCRdb independently ran MiXCR on the 5' RACE reads; one entry per CDR3 protein. The sample contains roughly 350,000 distinct CDR3 sequences, roughly 8% of which appear only once. Study-wide results and limits: One TCR beta motif, made up of about 8 highly homologous variants, appeared characteristic of ankylosing spondylitis blood.

Their antigens are not known. Input material: blood, either unsorted or a sorted T cell fraction (not recorded which). These receptors all stem from a male donor with ankylosing spondylitis.

The rearrangement joins TRBV12-3 or TRBV12-4 to TRBJ1-2, with 7 bases aligning to TRBD1. V lost 6 bases and J lost 8; bases outside the gene matches: 12. CDR3 length: 14 residues. In DNA form, the CDR3 reads TGTGCCAGCAGAATATGGACAGGCGGACAGGGCTACACCTTC. Translation: CASRIWTGGQGYTF.

This clonotype was found a few times. The chain employs TRBV6-5 and TRBJ2-2; 13 bases are shared with TRBD2. There are 18 residues in the CDR3. V shed 2 bases and J 3 bases; nucleotides not matched to a gene: 6. Germline CDR1 reads MNHEY; CDR2 reads SVGAGI. The CDR3 region is CASSYHRGLAGDTGELFF. DNA of the CDR3: TGTGCCAGCAGTTACCACCGCGGACTAGCGGGGGACACCGGGGAGCTGTTTTTT.

This chain uses TRBV4-1 with TRBJ1-1; D unresolved. The CDR3 sequence is 16 residues long. V lost 4 bases and J 0 bases, leaving 15 bases between the germline ends. Per the germline V gene, CDR1 is MGHRA and CDR2 is YSYEKL. CDR3 in amino acids: CASSPWVANLNTEAFF. The CDR3 DNA is TGCGCCAGCAGCCCCTGGGTAGCAAACTTGAACACTGAAGCTTTCTTT.

This clonotype was seen a few times. This chain links TRBV29-1 with TRBJ2-7; D assignment may be TRBD1 or TRBD2 (5 bases each). The CDR3 is made up of 14 amino acids. Trimming cost V 7 bases and J 3 bases, with 19 bases left between them. CDR1 is SQVTM, CDR2 ANQGSEA, per germline. The CDR3 DNA reads as TGCAGCGCGACTACTGGGCAGGGATTCTACGAGCAGTACTTC. It encodes CSATTGQGFYEQYF.

This clonotype was found many times. The chain couples TRBV5-1 to TRBJ2-2, with 10 nucleotides matching TRBD1. The CDR3 runs 15 residues. Trimming removed 4 bases from V and 9 bases from J; junction bases left unmatched: 9. Germline assignment: CDR1 SGHRS and CDR2 YFSETQ. The CDR3 here is CASSTRQGAARELFF. In DNA, the CDR3 is TGCGCCAGCAGCACCAGACAGGGGGCGGCTAGGGAGCTGTTTTTT.

The table lists this clonotype with many counts. The V and J genes are TRBV4-1 and TRBJ1-5; 9 nucleotides line up with TRBD1. In germline, CDR1 is MGHRA, CDR2 YSYEKL. CDR3 length: 19 amino acids. J was trimmed by 0 bases and V by 4 bases; bases with no gene match: 13. CDR3 DNA: TGCGCCAGCAGCCGACGACAACGGACAGGGGATTATAGCAATCAGCCCCAGCATTTT. Its protein product is CASSRRQRTGDYSNQPQHF.

This clonotype has at least ten counts. V usage is TRBV24-1 and J usage is TRBJ2-1; TRBD2 matches 11 bases. CDR1 and CDR2 from the germline V gene are KGHDR and SFDVKD. The CDR3 sequence is 14 residues long. The trim removed 8 bases at V and 5 bases at J, leaving 4 bases unmatched. The CDR3 DNA sequence: TGTGCCACCATAGCGGGAGGGTCGAACAATGAGCAGTTCTTC. Amino acid sequence: CATIAGGSNNEQFF.

This clonotype was seen a handful of times. The chain employs TRBV5-1 and TRBJ1-3, with D unresolved. The ends were cut back, 1 base at V and 3 bases at J, with 11 bases in the middle. This CDR3 has 15 residues. Germline lookup yields CDR1 SGHRS and CDR2 YFSETQ. CDR3 sequence: CASSLSGFNGNTIYF. Here the CDR3 DNA reads TGCGCCAGCAGCTTGTCGGGGTTTAATGGAAACACCATATATTTT.

Only a few counts were recorded for this clonotype. The chain recombines TRBV4-3 with TRBJ2-1, with D unresolved. Germline CDR1 is LGHNA and CDR2 is YSLEER. V gave up 1 base and J gave up 0 bases, with 10 bases separating them. The CDR3 has 16 amino acids. This chain's CDR3 is CASSQAGTHSYNEQFF. CDR3 in DNA: TGCGCCAGCAGCCAAGCTGGAACCCACTCCTACAATGAGCAGTTCTTC.

This clonotype showed up just a few times. This sequence joins TRBV20-1 and TRBJ1-2, with D hard to call. Germline V gene lookup returns CDR1 DFQATT and CDR2 SNEGSKA (reference sequence). V lost 0 bases to trimming and J lost 5 bases, with 19 bases between them. This CDR3 spans 16 amino acids. CDR3 in DNA: TGCAGTGCTAGAGATAAAATAGACCGAACACTGTATGGCTACACCTTC. Translation gives CSARDKIDRTLYGYTF.

This clonotype was seen a few times. This chain connects TRBV19 to TRBJ2-6; TRBD1 might be the D (6 bases). The length of the CDR3 is 15 residues. V lost 7 bases and J lost 2, with 12 bases in between. CDR1 is LNHDA and CDR2 is SQIVND in the germline V gene (reference sequence). The chain's CDR3 is CASNTRGTGANVLTF. As DNA, the CDR3 is TGTGCCAGTAACACCAGGGGAACTGGGGCCAACGTCCTGACTTTC.

This clonotype was counted a few times. The V and J genes are TRBV9 and TRBJ2-1; no firm D call. Germline V gene sequence: CDR1 SGDLS, CDR2 YYNGEE. This CDR3 region has 15 residues. Trimming cost V 4 bases and J 6 bases, with 17 bases left between them. CDR3 region: CASSPIHGLSNEQFF. As DNA, the CDR3 is TGTGCCAGCAGCCCCATCCACGGGCTGTCCAATGAGCAGTTCTTC.

This clonotype was picked up many times. CDR3 DNA: TGCGCCAGCAGCTTACAGGGGGACTACGAGCAGTACTTC. It codes for CASSLQGDYEQYF. The rearrangement uses TRBV5-1 and TRBJ2-7; 8 bases are a match to TRBD1. The germline V gene has CDR1 SGHRS and CDR2 YFSETQ. Losses at the gene ends were 2 bases for V and 3 bases for J; bases not matched to a gene: 1. The CDR3 is 13 amino acids.

This clonotype was seen at least ten times. The chain couples TRBV5-1 to TRBJ2-5; 10 bases align to TRBD1. CDR3 length equals 15 residues. J was trimmed by 4 bases and V by 0 bases; bases with no gene match: 3. Germline assignment: CDR1 SGHRS and CDR2 YFSETQ. The CDR3 DNA reads TGCGCCAGCAGCTTGGGACAGGGGGCGAGAGAGACCCAGTACTTC. It encodes CASSLGQGARETQYF.

The J gene is TRBJ2-4, the V gene TRBV29-1; 9 bases line up with TRBD2. The CDR3 covers 17 residues. CDR1 is SQVTM and CDR2 is ANQGSEA in the germline V gene. J lost 1 base, V lost 7 bases, and 14 bases had no gene match. The CDR3 reads CSANIASGDVAKNIQYF. DNA for the CDR3: TGCAGCGCGAATATCGCTAGCGGGGACGTTGCCAAAAACATTCAGTACTTC.

This clonotype was counted many times. This sequence joins TRBV5-1 and TRBJ1-5; 7 bases match TRBD1. The CDR3 contains 15 residues. With V trimmed by 4 bases and J by 2 bases, 6 bases remained unmatched. CDR1 SGHRS and CDR2 YFSETQ come from the germline V gene. The CDR3 nucleotides are TGCGCCAGCAGCCCTGGAGGACAGGGCAATCAGCCCCAGCATTTT. This codes for CASSPGGQGNQPQHF.

This clonotype has a count of ten or more. The rearrangement links TRBV4-3 to TRBJ2-1, with TRBD2 as a possible D gene (5 bases). Germline CDR1 and CDR2: LGHNA and YSLEER. Trimming cost V 1 base and J 7 bases, with 17 bases left between them. This CDR3 has 16 residues. The CDR3 nucleotides are TGCGCCAGCAGCCAAGGGCCTTACGAGGGCCTGAATGAGCAGTTCTTC. It codes for CASSQGPYEGLNEQFF.

J is TRBJ2-5 and V is TRBV5-6; unclear D gene. The CDR3 spans 15 residues. Germline V CDR1 and CDR2: SGHDT, YYEEEE. The V end was cut by 3 bases, the J end by 2 bases, with 14 bases between. In DNA form, the CDR3 reads TGTGCCAGCAGCTCGGCGAGGAGAACTCAAGAGACCCAGTACTTC. It is translated as CASSSARRTQETQYF.

A few counts support this clonotype. The chain carries TRBV12-3 or TRBV12-4 and TRBJ2-1; D is ambiguous. Between the trimmed V and J ends, which lost 2 bases and 5 bases, there was a span of 16 bases. The CDR3 covers 16 residues. The CDR3 DNA sequence: TGTGCCAGCAGTTTAACAGCCAGCATGCTTAACAATGAGCAGTTCTTC. Translating gives CASSLTASMLNNEQFF.

The chain joins TRBV5-1 to TRBJ2-2; D uncertain. Germline CDR1 SGHRS, CDR2 YFSETQ. Trimming took 1 base from V and 2 from J, leaving 6 bases between them. CDR3 length: 14 amino acids. CDR3 region: CASSLPTNTGELFF. CDR3 nucleotide sequence: TGCGCCAGCAGCTTGCCAACTAACACCGGGGAGCTGTTTTTT.

There are a few counts of this clonotype. This rearrangement joins TRBV9 to TRBJ2-7; D remains ambiguous. Trimming stripped 0 bases from V and 2 bases from J, with 12 bases between. The germline V gene encodes CDR1 SGDLS and CDR2 YYNGEE. This CDR3 region has 15 residues. CDR3 DNA sequence: TGTGCCAGCAGCGTAGGAATAGGCCAGCCCTACGAGCAGTACTTC. Residues: CASSVGIGQPYEQYF.

This clonotype showed up just a few times. This chain joins TRBV7-9 and TRBJ1-2; D ambiguous. CDR3 length: 14 residues. Germline V gives CDR1 SEHNR, CDR2 FQNEAQ (reference sequence). Between the trimmed V and J ends, which lost 4 bases and 3 bases, there was a span of 12 bases. The CDR3 DNA reads as TGTGCCAGCAGCTCTGGTGAGGCTTACTATGGCTACACCTTC. Translated, it gives CASSSGEAYYGYTF.

The gene calls are TRBV14 and TRBJ2-7; 9 bases fit TRBD1. This CDR3 region has 14 residues. Germline-derived CDR1 and CDR2 are SGHDN and FVKESK. V shed 6 bases and J 6 bases; nucleotides not matched to a gene: 9. This CDR3 reads CASSPRTGAGEQYF. The DNA for the CDR3 is TGTGCCAGCAGTCCGAGGACAGGGGCCGGCGAGCAGTACTTC.

This clonotype was observed a few times. The CDR3 loop reads CASSVSGNTEAFF. CDR3 sequence (DNA): TGTGCCAGCAGCGTTTCGGGAAACACTGAAGCTTTCTTT. V usage is TRBV9 and J usage is TRBJ1-1; D gene uncertain. V was clipped by 2 bases and J by 2 bases, with 7 bases between them. Germline-derived CDR1 and CDR2 are SGDLS and YYNGEE. The CDR3 runs 13 residues.

This clonotype was detected only a few times. The rearrangement joins TRBV15 to TRBJ1-1; unclear D gene. The CDR3 is 15 residues long. The V gene lost 3 bases and the J gene lost 6 bases, with 17 bases spanning the gap. CDR1 and CDR2 (germline): LNHNV, YYDKDF (reference sequence). In DNA, the CDR3 is TGTGCCACCAGCAGCTTAGGAATATACGGTTCTGAAGCTTTCTTT. Protein product: CATSSLGIYGSEAFF.

This sequence joins TRBV25-1 and TRBJ2-1; 7 nucleotides agree with TRBD1. CDR1 is MGHDK and CDR2 is SYGVNS in the germline V gene. J gave up 4 bases and V 5 bases, and 17 bases lay outside the gene matches. The CDR3 is 18 amino acids. CDR3 amino acids: CASSNLRPVGQIYNEQFF. The CDR3 DNA reads as TGTGCCAGCAGTAACCTTAGGCCGGTGGGACAGATTTACAATGAGCAGTTCTTC.

There are a few counts of this clonotype. CDR3 sequence reads: CASSPFHGNYEQYF. CDR3 nucleotide sequence: TGTGCCAGCAGCCCGTTCCACGGAAACTACGAGCAGTACTTC. The chain joins TRBV28 to TRBJ2-7; D uncertain. V was clipped by 6 bases and J by 3 bases, with 15 bases between them. The CDR3 has 14 residues. Germline V lookup: CDR1 MDHEN, CDR2 SYDVKM.

This clonotype occurred a few times. This chain links TRBV3-1 with TRBJ2-1; D may be TRBD1 (6 bases). With 1 base removed from V and 8 bases from J, the gap between germline ends came to 15 bases. The CDR3 runs to 15 residues. Germline CDR1 is LGHDT and CDR2 is YNNKEL (reference sequence). The CDR3 spells CASSQGPGGGYEQFF. The CDR3 DNA is TGTGCCAGCAGCCAAGGTCCTGGGGGCGGCTATGAGCAGTTCTTC.

The gene calls are TRBV11-2 and TRBJ2-1, with 12 bases fitting TRBD2. V shed 1 base and J 8 bases; nucleotides not matched to a gene: 6. The CDR3 runs to 16 residues. Germline values: CDR1 SGHAT, CDR2 FQNNGV. The CDR3 bases are TGTGCCAGCAGCTTAGGGCTAGCGGGAGGGTTGGATGAGCAGTTCTTC. Protein sequence: CASSLGLAGGLDEQFF.